These 10 T cell receptor beta chains were sequenced from one sample in a study of T cells in Graves' hyperthyroidism and ophthalmopathy (dated by TCRdb to the late 2010s). The method was multiplex PCR. Sequencing was performed on an Illumina HiSeq 2000. Amplification of TCR beta CDR3 regions was carried out from RNA transcripts. The TCR CDR3 was subjected to a first round of RT-PCR using the HTBI primer set and the Qiagen OneStep RT-PCR kit. TCRdb trimmed public reads at Q25 via fastp, called clones via MiXCR and kept in-frame beta chains. Every entry covers one CDR3 protein and lists the most common genes and DNA from its rows. The sample table shows about 260,000 distinct CDR3 sequences, and about 16% are seen once. More than 25% of the sample rests with the top ten. Sequencing was performed on blood. The receptors stem from a woman younger than 30 with Graves' ophthalmopathy.

In this sample, this clonotype turned up many times. The CDR3 loop is CASLSGANVLTF. The CDR3, as DNA: TGTGCCAGTCTTTCCGGGGCCAACGTCCTGACTTTC. The chain recombines TRBV6-1 with TRBJ2-6, with no clear D. CDR3 length equals 12 residues. Germline values: CDR1 MNHNS, CDR2 SASEGT. V was clipped by 9 bases and J by 4 bases, with 7 bases between them.

The rearrangement joins TRBV4-1 to TRBJ1-1; 7 nucleotides match TRBD1. Germline CDR1 reads MGHRA; CDR2 reads YSYEKL. This CDR3 spans 16 amino acids. The junction had 13 bases not matched to a gene; V was cut back by 4 bases and J by 5 bases. The CDR3 sequence is CASSRSKGGARTEAFF. In nucleotides, the CDR3 is TGCGCCAGCAGCCGCAGCAAAGGGGGCGCCCGAACTGAAGCTTTCTTT.

A single count supports this clonotype. The germline gene is not matched at one end of the junction; a read error may be the cause. The V gene is TRBV7-7, the J gene TRBJ2-3; TRBD2 matches 14 bases. This CDR3 spans 17 amino acids. CDR1 SSHAT and CDR2 FNYEAQ come from the germline V gene (reference sequence). CDR3 bases: TGTGCTAGCAGCACACGACTAGCGGGAGGGATCACAGATACGCAGTATTTT. Its protein is CASSTRLAGGITDTQYF.

This clonotype was found many times. The rearrangement joins TRBV2 to TRBJ1-2; the D gene is possibly TRBD1 (6 bases). Deletions cut 2 bases from V and 2 bases from J, with 12 bases between. CDR1 SNHLY and CDR2 FYNNEI come from the germline V gene. CDR3 size: 15 residues. This CDR3 reads CASSEIQGQNYGYTF. In DNA, the CDR3 is TGTGCCAGCAGTGAAATTCAAGGACAGAACTATGGCTACACCTTC.

This clonotype was observed many times. This chain links TRBV6-1 with TRBJ2-7, with D possibly TRBD2 on 5 matching bases. The CDR3 extends over 15 amino acids. V dropped 5 bases and J dropped 3 bases, with 17 bases sitting between them. Germline CDR1 and CDR2: MNHNS and SASEGT. CDR3 coding DNA: TGTGCCAGCAGTTCCCAAGAGGGTTTGGTCTACGAGCAGTACTTC. This sequence encodes CASSSQEGLVYEQYF.

This clonotype was seen a handful of times. This chain uses TRBV5-1 with TRBJ2-1; D gene uncertain. Trimming removed 0 bases at V and 8 bases at J, with 9 bases between. The CDR3 runs to 13 residues. CDR1 SGHRS and CDR2 YFSETQ come from the germline V gene. The CDR3 DNA follows: TGCGCCAGCAGCTTGGGGGGTGGCGATGAGCAGTTCTTC. Translation gives CASSLGGGDEQFF.

This clonotype was recorded many times. V gene TRBV9 combines with J gene TRBJ2-1; a weak D match, TRBD1 (6 bases). Between the trimmed V and J ends, which lost 2 bases and 0 bases, there was a span of 12 bases. From germline, CDR1 is SGDLS and CDR2 YYNGEE. The CDR3 consists of 16 residues. The CDR3 loop reads CASSVGQSSSYNEQFF. As DNA, the CDR3 is TGTGCCAGCAGCGTTGGACAGTCGAGCTCCTACAATGAGCAGTTCTTC.

The chain joins TRBV27 to TRBJ2-7; 12 nucleotides agree with TRBD2. The CDR3 totals 16 residues. V was clipped by 1 base and J by 3 bases; unmatched bases: 4. CDR1 and CDR2 (germline): MNHEY, SMNVEV (reference sequence). CDR3 loop: CASSLYTSGGRYEQYF. CDR3 bases: TGTGCCAGCAGTTTATATACTAGCGGGGGGCGCTACGAGCAGTACTTC.

This clonotype was seen ten or more times. This chain connects TRBV13 to TRBJ2-2; D is possibly TRBD2 (5 bases). Germline lookup yields CDR1 PRHDT and CDR2 FYEKMQ (reference sequence). V was shortened by 5 bases and J by 4 bases, with 14 bases between the two germline ends. The CDR3 is made up of 15 amino acids. CDR3 nucleotide sequence: TGTGCCAGCAGCCCCCCTCCGGGAAGCACCGGGGAGCTGTTTTTT. As protein: CASSPPPGSTGELFF.

This clonotype was seen only a few times. The rearrangement uses TRBV5-8 and TRBJ2-7; 9 bases map to TRBD2. V was pared by 6 bases and J by 2 bases, with 6 bases of the junction left unmatched. This CDR3 region has 14 residues. Germline V gene sequence: CDR1 SGHTS, CDR2 YDEGEE. CDR3 nucleotide sequence: TGTGCCAGCATGTCGGGACTAGCCCCCTACGAGCAGTACTTC. Encoded protein: CASMSGLAPYEQYF.